The sequence of this T cell receptor (beta chain) was determined in a study of T cell responses to AZD1222 COVID-19 vaccine. A word on this clone: What it recognizes is unknown.

Generated by immunoSEQ multiplex PCR, the TCRdb table keeps only in-frame clones and is missing some. The data hold about 140,000 clones, with 89% observed a single time. V gave up 0 bases and J gave up 4 bases, with 10 bases separating them. The CDR3 runs to 14 residues. Per germline, CDR1 SGHKS and CDR2 YYEKEE (reference sequence). Findings of the study overall: Spike-specific TCRs gained breadth and depth after people received two AZD1222 doses. Among spike-specific TCRs, nearly half reportedly target unmutated variant regions. At baseline, just six or seven AZD1222 recipients tested seropositive.

The chain combines TRBV5-5 with TRBJ2-5; D remains ambiguous. The TCR was taken from an adult in good health. The sample was peripheral blood, taken on day 0 of AZD1222 vaccination. CDR3 protein: CASSLGATPETQYF. DNA of the CDR3: TGTGCCAGCAGCTTGGGTGCGACCCCAGAGACCCAGTACTTC.